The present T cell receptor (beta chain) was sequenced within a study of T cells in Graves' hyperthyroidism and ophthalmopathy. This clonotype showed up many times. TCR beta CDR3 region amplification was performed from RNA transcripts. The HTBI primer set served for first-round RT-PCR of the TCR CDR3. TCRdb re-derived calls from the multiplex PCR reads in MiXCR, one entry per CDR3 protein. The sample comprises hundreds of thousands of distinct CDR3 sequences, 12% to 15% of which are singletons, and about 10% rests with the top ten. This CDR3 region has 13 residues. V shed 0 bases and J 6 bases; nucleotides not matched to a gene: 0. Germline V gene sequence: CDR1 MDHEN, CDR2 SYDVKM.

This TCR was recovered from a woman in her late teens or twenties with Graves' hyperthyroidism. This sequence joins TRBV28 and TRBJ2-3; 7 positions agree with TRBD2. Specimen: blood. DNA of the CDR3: TGTGCCAGCAGTTTATGGCGGGGGGATACGCAGTATTTT. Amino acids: CASSLWRGDTQYF. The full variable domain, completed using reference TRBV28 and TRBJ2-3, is DVKVTQSSRYLVKRTGEKVFLECVQDMDHENMFWYRQDPGLGLRLIYFSYDVKMKEKGDIPEGYSVSREKKERFSLILESASTNQTSMYLCASSLWRGDTQYFGPGTRLTVL.